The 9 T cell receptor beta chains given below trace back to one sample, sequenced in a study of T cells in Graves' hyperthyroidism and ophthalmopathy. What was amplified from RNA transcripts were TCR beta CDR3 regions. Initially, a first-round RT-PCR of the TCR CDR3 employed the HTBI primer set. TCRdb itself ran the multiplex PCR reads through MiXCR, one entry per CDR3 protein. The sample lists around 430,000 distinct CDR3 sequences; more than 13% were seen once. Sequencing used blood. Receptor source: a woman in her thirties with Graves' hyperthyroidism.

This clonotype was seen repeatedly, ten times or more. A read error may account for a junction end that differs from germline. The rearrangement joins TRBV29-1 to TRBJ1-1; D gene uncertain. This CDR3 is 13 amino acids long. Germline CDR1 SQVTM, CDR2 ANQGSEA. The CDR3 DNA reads TGCAGCGCTGAAGCGTGGGGAAACACTGAAGCTTTCTTT. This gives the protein CSAEAWGNTEAFF.

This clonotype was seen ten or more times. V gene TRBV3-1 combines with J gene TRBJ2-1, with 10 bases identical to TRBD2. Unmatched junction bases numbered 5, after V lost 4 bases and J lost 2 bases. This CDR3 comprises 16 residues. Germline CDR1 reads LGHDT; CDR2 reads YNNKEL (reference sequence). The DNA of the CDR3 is TGTGCCAGCAGCCTCGCAAGCGGGAGGGCCTACAATGAGCAGTTCTTC. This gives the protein CASSLASGRAYNEQFF.

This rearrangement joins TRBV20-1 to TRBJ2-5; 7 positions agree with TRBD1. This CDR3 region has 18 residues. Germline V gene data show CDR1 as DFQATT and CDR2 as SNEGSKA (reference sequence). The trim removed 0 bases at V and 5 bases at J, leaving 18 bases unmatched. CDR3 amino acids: CSARDSGTVIQAVETQYF. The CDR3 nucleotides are TGCAGTGCTAGAGATTCCGGGACAGTGATCCAAGCGGTGGAGACCCAGTACTTC.

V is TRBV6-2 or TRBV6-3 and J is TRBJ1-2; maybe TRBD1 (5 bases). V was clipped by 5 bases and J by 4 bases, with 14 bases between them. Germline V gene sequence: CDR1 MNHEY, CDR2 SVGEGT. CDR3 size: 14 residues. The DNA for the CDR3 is TGTGCCAGCAGTCATCAGGACAAAGGCTATGGCTACACCTTC. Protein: CASSHQDKGYGYTF.

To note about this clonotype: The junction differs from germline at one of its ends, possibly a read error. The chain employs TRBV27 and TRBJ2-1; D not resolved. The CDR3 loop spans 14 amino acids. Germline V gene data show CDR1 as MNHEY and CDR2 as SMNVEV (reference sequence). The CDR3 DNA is TGTGCCAGCAGTAGTCTGGGATTAGCCAATGAGCAGTCCTTC. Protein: CASSSLGLANEQSF.

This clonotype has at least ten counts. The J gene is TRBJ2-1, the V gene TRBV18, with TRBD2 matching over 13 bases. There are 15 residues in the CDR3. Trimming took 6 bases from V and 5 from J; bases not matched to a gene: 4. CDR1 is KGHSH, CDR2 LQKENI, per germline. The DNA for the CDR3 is TGTGCCAGCTCCCAAGGACTAGCGGGAGACAATGAGCAGTTCTTC. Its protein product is CASSQGLAGDNEQFF.

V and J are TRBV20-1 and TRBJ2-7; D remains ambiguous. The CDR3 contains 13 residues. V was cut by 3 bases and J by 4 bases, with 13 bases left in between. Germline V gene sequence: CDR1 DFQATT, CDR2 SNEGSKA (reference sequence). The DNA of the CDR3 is TGCAGTGCTAGTAGTTCCACCTTTTACGAGCAGTACTTC. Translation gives CSASSSTFYEQYF.

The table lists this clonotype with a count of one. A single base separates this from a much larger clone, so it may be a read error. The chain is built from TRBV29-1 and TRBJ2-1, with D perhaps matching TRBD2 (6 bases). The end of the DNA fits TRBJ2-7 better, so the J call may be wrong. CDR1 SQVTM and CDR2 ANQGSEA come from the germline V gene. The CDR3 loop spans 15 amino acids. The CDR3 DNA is TGCAGCGTTGATGCCGGGAGCGCCCCCTACAATGAGCAGTACTTC. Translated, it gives CSVDAGSAPYNEQYF.

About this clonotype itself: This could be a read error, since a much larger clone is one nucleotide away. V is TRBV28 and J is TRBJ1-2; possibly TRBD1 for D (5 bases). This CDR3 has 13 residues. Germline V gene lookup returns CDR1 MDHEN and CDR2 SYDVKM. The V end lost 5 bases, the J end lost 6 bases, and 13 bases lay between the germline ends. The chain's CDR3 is CASSDSGTNGYTF. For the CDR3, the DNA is TGTGCCAGCAGTGACTCCGGGACGAATGGCTACACCTTC.